This T cell receptor (beta chain) stems from a study of vaccination and CD4 T cells after COVID-19. Study summary: Comprising six males and four females, the convalescent participants counted two Hispanic individuals among them.

Regarding treatment: approximately nine-day PBMC culture with coronavirus spike peptide pools or control peptides (ViraFEST assay). Relative to its sample, this clonotype is medium-sized (0.01 to 0.1%). The antigen remains undetermined. Sequence data for DNA of cultured CD4+ T cells were generated by the Oncomine TCR Beta short-read assay. Using its own MiXCR run on the PCR reads, TCRdb lists one record per CDR3 protein. The sample carries 12,000 or so distinct CDR3 sequences, around 52% recorded once. Study results and caveats: The rise in median SARS-CoV-2-reactive clonotypes, from around 20 to 38, was not significant.

V lost 4 bases and J lost 6, with 17 bases in between. Germline loops: CDR1 SGHNT, CDR2 YYREEE (reference sequence). The CDR3 covers 14 residues. The chain couples TRBV5-4 to TRBJ2-7; no firm D call. The sequenced material came from CD4+ T cells from blood, cultured in vitro. The origin of this receptor is a human donor who had recovered from COVID-19. The DNA of the CDR3 is TGTGCCAGCAGCCCCCAGCAGGCCCCGGGCGAGCAGTACTTC. Translated, it gives CASSPQQAPGEQYF. Looking up the rest from reference TRBV5-4 and TRBJ2-7 gives the full variable domain: ETGVTQSPTHLIKTRGQQVTLRCSSQSGHNTVSWYQQALGQGPQFIFQYYREEENGRGNFPPRFSGLQFPNYSSELNVNALELDDSALYLCASSPQQAPGEQYFGPGTRLTVT.